What follows describes a single T cell receptor beta chain. This sample is drawn from a study of molecular identifiers for immune sequencing clone quantification. Germline V lookup: CDR1 SNHLY, CDR2 FYNNEI. The CDR3 consists of 14 residues. Trimming stripped 4 bases from V and 4 bases from J, with 11 bases between. TCRdb used MiXCR to reprocess the PCR reads, holding one entry per CDR3 protein. The sample has under 600,000 distinct CDR3 sequences; about a quarter are singletons. The chain carries TRBV2 and TRBJ1-5; a possible D gene is TRBD1 (5 bases). Sequencing used naive CD8+ T cells from blood, with Jurkat cell RNA spiked in. The sample's subset: FACS-sorted CD8+CD4-CCR7+CD45RA+ naive T cells. The source of this sequence is a human donor in good health. Some libraries in this study had Jurkat cell RNA spiked in. The CDR3 DNA reads TGTGCCAGCAGTGTTACGGGGGGAAATCAGCCCCAGCATTTT. Residues: CASSVTGGNQPQHF. The variable domain in full, completed from reference TRBV2 and TRBJ1-5, reads EPEVTQTPSHQVTQMGQEVILRCVPISNHLYFYWYRQILGQKVEFLVSFYNNEISEKSEIFDDQFSVERPDGSNFTLKIRSTKLEDSAMYFCASSVTGGNQPQHFGDGTRLSIL.